This T cell receptor beta chain originates from a study of identical twins. The authors used template switching to add a universal primer site and gave cDNA unique molecular identifiers. Each CDR3 protein gets one entry after TCRdb re-called the 5' RACE reads with MiXCR. Here the sample spans hundreds of thousands of distinct CDR3 sequences, around 20% being singletons. Details on this clonotype: Antigen unknown.

Germline assignment: CDR1 MNHNS and CDR2 SASEGT. This CDR3 has 15 amino acids. V shed 6 bases, J shed 5 bases, and the junction held 8 bases outside the gene matches. The donors were all healthy and Caucasian. Study outcomes and limitations: Because invariant MAIT and iNKT cells could be present, zero-insertion analyses could be partly confounded.

These same data were also listed under a study on yellow fever vaccine responses in identical twins.

The source of this sequence is a woman aged 18-29 years in good health. Sequencing was performed on CD4+ T cells sorted from blood. The rearrangement uses TRBV6-1 and TRBJ2-7, with 12 bases lining up with TRBD1. The CDR3 protein is CASRASGQGAHEQYF. CDR3 in DNA: TGTGCCAGCAGAGCTTCGGGACAGGGGGCTCACGAGCAGTACTTC.